This T cell receptor (beta chain) was sequenced in a study of T cell repertoires in aging, cancer and after chemotherapy. The wider study: Donor ages fell into six groups from 30 or younger up to 70 or older. Pre- and post-chemotherapy samples were paired from glioblastoma patients treated with temozolomide-based therapy. Study results and caveats: Untreated cancer patients had significantly lower blood TCR diversity than age-matched healthy donors.

TCR beta rearrangements were amplified from peripheral blood genomic DNA. A note on this clonotype: Its specificity is not known.

The germline CDR1 and CDR2 sequences are MNHEY and SVGAGI. V gave up 0 bases and J gave up 4 bases, with 9 bases separating them. The CDR3 length is 15 residues. TRB rearrangements spanning V, D and J were amplified using mixed TRB-A/B primers. TCRdb itself ran the multiplex PCR reads through MiXCR, one entry per CDR3 protein. The profile shows approximately 3,100 distinct CDR3 sequences, about a third of them singletons. The TCR comes from a human donor with a solid tumor. Sequencing was done on a sample of blood. V and J are TRBV6-5 and TRBJ1-4; D is possibly TRBD1 (5 bases). The CDR3 sequence: CASSYSSGGNEKLFF. CDR3 coding DNA: TGTGCCAGCAGTTACTCATCGGGGGGTAATGAAAAACTGTTTTTT.